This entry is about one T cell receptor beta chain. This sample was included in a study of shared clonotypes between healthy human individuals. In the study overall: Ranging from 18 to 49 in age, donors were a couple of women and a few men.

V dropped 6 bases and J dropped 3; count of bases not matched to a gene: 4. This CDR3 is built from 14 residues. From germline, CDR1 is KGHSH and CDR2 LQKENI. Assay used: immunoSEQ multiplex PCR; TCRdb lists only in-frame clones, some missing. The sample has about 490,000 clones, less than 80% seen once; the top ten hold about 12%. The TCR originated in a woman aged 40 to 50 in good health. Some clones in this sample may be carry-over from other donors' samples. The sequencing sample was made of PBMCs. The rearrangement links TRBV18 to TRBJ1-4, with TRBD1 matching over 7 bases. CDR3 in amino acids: CASSPGQPNEKLFF. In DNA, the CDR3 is TGTGCCAGCTCCCCGGGACAGCCTAATGAAAAACTGTTTTTT.